Listed below are T cell receptor beta chains from one sample, sequenced in a study of cytomegalovirus exposure and HLA in healthy donors. Data came from immunoSEQ multiplex PCR; TCRdb stores just in-frame clones and leaves some out. Seen here are around 120,000 clones, about 80% observed once, and the top ten hold 8.8%. Source material: PBMCs. These receptors originate from a female donor in good health and CMV-seropositive. The CDR3 runs from the conserved cysteine through the conserved F or W. Fields, in order: D gene, V gene, J gene, clone size, CDR3 DNA, CDR3 protein. The D gene is left open where the match is weak. Only some rows state a clone size, as once, few, many or a class for expanded clones.

-	TRBV29-1	TRBJ1-1	-	TGCAGCGCCTTCAGGGGTTTGGGAACTGAAGCTTTCTTT	CSAFRGLGTEAFF
-	TRBV5-8	TRBJ2-3	-	TGTGCCAGCAGCTTGGGGCAGGGGGGTAGCACAGATACGCAGTATTTT	CASSLGQGGSTDTQYF
-	TRBV18	TRBJ2-7	-	TGTGCCAGCTCACTGGGCAGGAATGAGCAGTACTTC	CASSLGRNEQYF
-	TRBV6-5	TRBJ1-2	-	TGTGCCAGCAGTTACCGAGGGTATGGCTACACCTTC	CASSYRGYGYTF
-	TRBV7-3	TRBJ2-6	-	TGTGCCAGCAGCTTACAGGCTGGGAGGACGACTGGGGGGGCCAACGTCCTGACTTTC	CASSLQAGRTTGGANVLTF
-	TRBV28	TRBJ1-1	-	TGTGCCACCTCGGGTCCGTCTGCGGGCACTGAAGCTTTCTTT	CATSGPSAGTEAFF
-	TRBV10-3	TRBJ1-2	-	TGTGCCACAGATTCTCGAGGGGGTTTGGGCGGCTACACCTTC	CATDSRGGLGGYTF
-	TRBV5-4	TRBJ1-3	-	TGTGCCAGCAGCTTTTCGGGAGGAAACACCATATATTTT	CASSFSGGNTIYF
TRBD1	TRBV19	TRBJ1-1	-	TGTGCCAGTAGTAACAGGGGACACACTGAAGCTTTCTTT	CASSNRGHTEAFF
TRBD1	TRBV28	TRBJ1-1	-	TGTGCCAGCAGTTTCATCCGGACAGGGAACACTGAAGCTTTCTTT	CASSFIRTGNTEAFF
-	TRBV7-9	TRBJ1-1	-	TGTGCCAGCAGCTTTAGGGGGTCGATGAACACTGAAGCTTTCTTT	CASSFRGSMNTEAFF
TRBD2	TRBV12-5	TRBJ2-3	-	TGTGCTAGTGGTTTAGGGACTAGCGGGGCCCCATTCACAGATACGCAGTATTTT	CASGLGTSGAPFTDTQYF
-	TRBV2	TRBJ1-5	few	TGTGCCTCTCAGTGGGACATAGGGAATCAGCCCCAGCATTTT	CASQWDIGNQPQHF
-	TRBV30	TRBJ1-6	-	TGTGCCTGGACAGACGAAAACAGTTCACCCCTCCACTTT	CAWTDENSSPLHF
TRBD2	TRBV4-2	TRBJ2-3	-	TGTGCCAGCAGTTCGACTGCGGGGGGTTTGCTAGATACGCAGTATTTT	CASSSTAGGLLDTQYF
TRBD1	TRBV19	TRBJ2-7	-	TGTGCCAGTACCGATAATGGACAGGGAGGCTACGAGCAGTACTTC	CASTDNGQGGYEQYF
-	TRBV7-8	TRBJ2-3	-	TGTGCCAGCAGCTTAGCGGGGGGGCGGGTCACAGATACGCAGTATTTT	CASSLAGGRVTDTQYF
-	TRBV10-3	TRBJ1-2	-	TGTGCCATCAGTGAGTCTGAGGGCTATGGCTACACCTTC	CAISESEGYGYTF
TRBD1	TRBV29-1	TRBJ2-3	-	TGCAGCGTAGCACAGGGGGGATATACGCAGTATTTT	CSVAQGGYTQYF
-	TRBV11-2	TRBJ2-2	-	TGTGCCAGCAGCTTTTTTATGGCCCGCAACACCGGGGAGCTGTTTTTT	CASSFFMARNTGELFF
-	TRBV7-9	TRBJ1-2	-	TGTGCCACCGACGACCCCGGAAGGGGGAAAAATGGCTACACCTTC	CATDDPGRGKNGYTF
TRBD1	TRBV6-5	TRBJ1-5	-	TGTGCCAGCAGCCAGGGACAGACCTATCAGCCCCAGCATTTT	CASSQGQTYQPQHF
TRBD1	TRBV5-1	TRBJ2-7	-	TGCGCCAGCAGCCTCGGGACAGGGAGGACCTACGAGCAGTACTTC	CASSLGTGRTYEQYF
-	TRBV19	TRBJ2-7	once	TGTGCCAGTTCATCCGGGTTCCTCTACGAGCAGTACTTC	CASSSGFLYEQYF
-	TRBV30	TRBJ1-5	-	TGTGCCTGGAGTGTACGAGACAATCAGCCCCAGCATTTT	CAWSVRDNQPQHF
-	TRBV6-1	TRBJ1-2	-	TGTGCCAGCCAAGACAGAACCCTTAACTATGGCTACACCTTC	CASQDRTLNYGYTF
-	TRBV6-6	TRBJ2-7	-	TGTGCCAGCAGTTACTCGAGGTCAGGGGCCGGCGAGCAGTACTTC	CASSYSRSGAGEQYF
-	TRBV27	TRBJ2-7	-	TGTGCCAGCAGTTTATTTGCAGGGGCCCGAACCCTCGAGCAGTACTTC	CASSLFAGARTLEQYF
TRBD2	TRBV4-2	TRBJ2-7	-	TGTGCCAGCAGCCAAGAGGCGCGAGCGGGGGAGACCTACGAGCAGTACTTC	CASSQEARAGETYEQYF
TRBD2	TRBV19	TRBJ2-2	once	TGTGCCAGTAGTATACCTAGCGGGGGGCCGTACACCGGGGAGCTGTTTTTT	CASSIPSGGPYTGELFF
-	TRBV30	TRBJ2-3	-	TGTGCCTGGAGTACGAGCGGGGATACGCAGTATTTT	CAWSTSGDTQYF
TRBD1	TRBV7-2	TRBJ1-2	few	TGTGCCAGCAGCCCACCTTCGGGGACAGGGGCCTTCTATGGCTACACCTTC	CASSPPSGTGAFYGYTF
-	TRBV14	TRBJ2-3	-	TGTGCCAGCAGCCAAGAGAAACGGACTAGCACAGATACGCAGTATTTT	CASSQEKRTSTDTQYF
TRBD2	TRBV5-4	TRBJ2-7	once	TGTGCCAGCAGCTTGATGGCGGGGAGGGCCACCTACGAGCAGTACTTC	CASSLMAGRATYEQYF
-	TRBV5-1	TRBJ1-1	-	TGCGCCAGCAGCTTGGGGCTGGGGGGGGCGAACACTGAAGCTTTCTTT	CASSLGLGGANTEAFF
TRBD1	TRBV28	TRBJ2-7	-	TGTGCCAGCAGTTTGGCCGGACAGGGTTCCTACGAGCAGTACTTC	CASSLAGQGSYEQYF
TRBD2	TRBV5-1	TRBJ2-5	-	TGCGCCAGCGGAATAGCGGGCCAAGAGACCCAGTACTTC	CASGIAGQETQYF
-	TRBV4-1	TRBJ1-2	-	TGCGCCAGCAGCCAAGGGACCGGGGGTGGCTACACCTTC	CASSQGTGGGYTF
TRBD2	TRBV28	TRBJ2-2	-	TGTGCCAGTCGGACTAGCGGCCGGGAGCTGTTTTTT	CASRTSGRELFF
-	TRBV5-1	TRBJ2-7	-	TGCGCCAGCAGCTCGTCCCCAGGCTCAGCCTACGAGCAGTACTTC	CASSSSPGSAYEQYF
-	TRBV30	TRBJ1-2	-	TGTGCCTGGAATTTGGGGGACACGAATAACTATGGCTACACCTTC	CAWNLGDTNNYGYTF
TRBD1	TRBV13	TRBJ1-2	-	TGTGCCAGCAGCTTCGGGACAGGGAAAGGCGGCTACACCTTC	CASSFGTGKGGYTF
-	TRBV30	TRBJ1-1	-	TGTGCCTGGAGTGTCGGGGTTGGCAGGAACACTGAAGCTTTCTTT	CAWSVGVGRNTEAFF
-	TRBV6-1	TRBJ2-3	-	TGTGCCAGCAGGAGGGCATCCGATCGAGATACGCAGTATTTT	CASRRASDRDTQYF
-	TRBV19	TRBJ1-5	-	TGTGCCAGTACCAGGGACAATCAGCCCCAGCATTTT	CASTRDNQPQHF
TRBD2	TRBV28	TRBJ2-5	few	TGTGCCAGCGGGGGAGGGGAAGGCGGGGCCCAAGAGACCCAGTACTTC	CASGGGEGGAQETQYF
TRBD2	TRBV27	TRBJ2-7	-	TGTGCCAGCAGTTCTTGGGCGGGGGTAGGCTACGAGCAGTACTTC	CASSSWAGVGYEQYF
TRBD2	TRBV30	TRBJ2-2	-	TGTGCCCCCTCTCCGGGACTAGCGGGGGCCGACACCGGGGAGCTGTTTTTT	CAPSPGLAGADTGELFF
TRBD2	TRBV29-1	TRBJ2-2	-	TGCAGCGTCTCAGGGTATTCGGGGGGGCCGAACACCGGGGAGCTGTTTTTT	CSVSGYSGGPNTGELFF
-	TRBV19	TRBJ2-1	-	TGTGCCAGTAAGAGAGGGGGGGCCAGTGGTTCCTACAATGAGCAGTTCTTC	CASKRGGASGSYNEQFF
-	TRBV18	TRBJ2-3	-	TGTGCCAGCTCACCACCAATCCTTTCGCAGTATTTT	CASSPPILSQYF
-	TRBV11-2	TRBJ2-5	-	TGTGCCAGCAGTCCCAGGAGGGGCGAAGAGACCCAGTACTTC	CASSPRRGEETQYF